This T cell receptor (beta chain) was observed in a study of shared clonotypes between healthy human individuals. Data came from immunoSEQ multiplex PCR; TCRdb stores just in-frame clones and leaves some out. Altogether some 200,000 clones are present, around 63% being singletons, with the ten largest covering roughly a tenth. CDR1 is MRHNA and CDR2 is SNTAGT in the germline V gene. The CDR3 sequence is 14 residues long. The ends were cut back, 5 bases at V and 11 bases at J, with 21 bases in the middle. The sample was memory CD4+ T cells sorted from blood. Noted subset: CD45RA-negative fraction. The chain combines TRBV6-4 with TRBJ1-1; a possible D gene is TRBD1 (5 bases). The source of this sequence is a young man in good health. The CDR3 DNA reads TGTGCCAGCAGTCCCGCGGAGGGGCGGGCGGTCGCTTTCTTT. Its protein is CASSPAEGRAVAFF.